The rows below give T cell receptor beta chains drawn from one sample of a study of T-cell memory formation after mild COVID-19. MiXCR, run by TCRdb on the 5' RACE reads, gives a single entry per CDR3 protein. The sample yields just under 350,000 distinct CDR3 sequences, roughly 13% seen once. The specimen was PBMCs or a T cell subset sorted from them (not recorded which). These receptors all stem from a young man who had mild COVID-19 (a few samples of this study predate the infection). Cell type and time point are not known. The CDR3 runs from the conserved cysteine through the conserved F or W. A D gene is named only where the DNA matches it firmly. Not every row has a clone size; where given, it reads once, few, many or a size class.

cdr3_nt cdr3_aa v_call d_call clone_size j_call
TGCGCCAGCAGCGGGGACAGGGGGCTTGTGGAGACCCAGTACTTC CASSGDRGLVETQYF TRBV4-3 TRBD1 - TRBJ2-5
TGTGCCAGCAGACAAGGGGGTTCTGAAGCTTTCTTT CASRQGGSEAFF TRBV13 - - TRBJ1-1
TGTGCCAGCAGTTTAGTAGGAAGTCCTAGCACAGATACGCAGTATTTT CASSLVGSPSTDTQYF TRBV12-3/TRBV12-4 - - TRBJ2-3
TGTGCCAGTAGTATACGGGACAATAGCAATCAGCCCCAGCATTTT CASSIRDNSNQPQHF TRBV19 - - TRBJ1-5
TGTGCCAGCAGTTTCAGGGCATCTAGCACAGATACGCAGTATTTT CASSFRASSTDTQYF TRBV27 - few TRBJ2-3
TGTGCCACCAGCAGTCGTAGGGGCCAAGAGACCCAGTACTTC CATSSRRGQETQYF TRBV15 - many TRBJ2-5
TGCGCCAGCAGCTTGGCAGACCTCGGAAACACCATATATTTT CASSLADLGNTIYF TRBV5-1 - - TRBJ1-3
TGCAGTGCTAGCGGGGTCCGCCGGGATACGCAGTATTTT CSASGVRRDTQYF TRBV20-1 - few TRBJ2-3
TGTGCCAGCAGCGGTCCCGCAAGCGGGGGGGCCGAGCAGTACTTC CASSGPASGGAEQYF TRBV14 TRBD2 many TRBJ2-7
TGTGCCAGCAGCCCGTCCGGGAGAGAGACCCAGTACTTC CASSPSGRETQYF TRBV18 - many TRBJ2-5
TGTGCCAGCAGCCTCACGATAGATACGCAGTATTTT CASSLTIDTQYF TRBV11-2 - many TRBJ2-3
TGCGCCAGCAGCCAAGAGAAGTACAATGAGCAGTTCTTC CASSQEKYNEQFF TRBV4-1 - many TRBJ2-1
TGTGCCACCAGTCGGGGACAGCCACCGGATACGCAGTATTTT CATSRGQPPDTQYF TRBV24-1 TRBD1 - TRBJ2-3
TGCGCCAGCAGCCAAGCCGGGGCCGTCGGATCCTACGAGCAGTACTTC CASSQAGAVGSYEQYF TRBV5-1 - few TRBJ2-7
TGTGCCAGCGCCGAGGCGAGGGGCTCCTATAATTCACCCCTCCACTTT CASAEARGSYNSPLHF TRBV27 - few TRBJ1-6
TGTGCCAGCAGTACGGCCAGGGGGCTGGGGGAGCAGTACTTC CASSTARGLGEQYF TRBV12-3/TRBV12-4 TRBD1 few TRBJ2-7
TGTGCCAGCAGCACCCTCCTAGCGGGTGGCTACACCTTC CASSTLLAGGYTF TRBV12-3/TRBV12-4 - few TRBJ1-2
TGTGCCAGCAGAACTCCTCCTTCCGGGGAGCTGTTTTTT CASRTPPSGELFF TRBV4-2 - few TRBJ2-2
TGTGCCAGCAGCGCACAAGCTAGCGGGCCGCAGTATTTT CASSAQASGPQYF TRBV7-2 TRBD2 - TRBJ2-3
TGTGCCACCCAGTTCGGAACTTTGCGGGGGGGCTCAGAGACCCAGTACTTC CATQFGTLRGGSETQYF TRBV10-3 TRBD2 - TRBJ2-5
TGTGCCAGCAGCTTAGAAGCGGTCTTTGGCACTGAAGCTTTCTTT CASSLEAVFGTEAFF TRBV7-6 - - TRBJ1-1
TGTGCCAGCAGCCCACCCAGCGGGAGGAGCTCCTACAATGAGCAGTTCTTC CASSPPSGRSSYNEQFF TRBV6-6 TRBD2 few TRBJ2-1
TGTGCCAGCAGCCCGGGAGTGAGAGATACGCAGTATTTT CASSPGVRDTQYF TRBV7-2 - many TRBJ2-3
TGTGCCAGCAGCCTTACCTCAGGGGGACGTGGCAAAAACATTCAGTACTTC CASSLTSGGRGKNIQYF TRBV12-3/TRBV12-4 TRBD1 few TRBJ2-4